Ten or more counts support the clone carrying this TCR beta chain. The sample is drawn from a study of blood T cell repertoires in COVID-19. In the source study's methods: Amplifying reference gene primers gave estimates of nucleated cell counts. Only in-frame clones appear in the TCRdb table, and some are missing; sequencing was by immunoSEQ multiplex PCR. Clone size and V and J calls were adopted from that table, with D and trimming inferred from the DNA. This sample yields 250,000 to 400,000 clones, of which roughly 90% are seen a single time; roughly 2.8% belongs to the top ten. The sequence came from a woman aged 30 to 39 with COVID-19, enrolled during active disease. Sample: peripheral blood.

CDR3 region: CASSSIAGGLVGEQFF. The CDR3 bases are TGTGCCAGCAGTTCAATAGCGGGAGGCCTAGTAGGTGAGCAGTTCTTC. The chain links TRBV6-2 or TRBV6-3 to TRBJ2-1; TRBD2 aligns across 10 bases. The CDR3 has 16 residues. The V segment lost 4 bases and the J segment 9 bases; nucleotides outside the gene matches: 12. Germline V gene data show CDR1 as MNHEY and CDR2 as SVGEGT.